This record concerns one T cell receptor (beta chain) sequence. The antigen it binds to is not known. The sample holds no much larger clone one base away, and base qualities are not on file. The CDR3 runs 15 amino acids, cysteine and phenylalanine included. Only CDR3 DNA is held: 45 bases, read in frame from base 1. V and J are truncated by 6 bases and 4 bases respectively, leaving an intervening sequence of 21 bases. The germline V gene encodes CDR1 DFQATT and CDR2 SNEGSKA (reference sequence). This sample stems from a study of T cells after yellow fever vaccination (dated by TCRdb to the late 2010s). In terms of the full investigation: The SMART-Seq v4 Ultra Low Input RNA kit was used to prepare libraries from fractions with low cell numbers. To track T-cell clones before and after primary and booster YFV17D yellow fever vaccination, bulk TCR alpha and beta repertoires were sequenced longitudinally. Two healthy male donors made up the cohort, one aged 18 to 30 years and the other aged 30 to 40 years. Bulk PBMC replicates and cell subsets were isolated from blood drawn at multiple timepoints before and after both primary and secondary immunization. Study-wide findings and limitations: The secondary T-cell response was found to be weaker but faster than the primary response, with a peak reached on day 5 rather than on day 15. After the booster, most of the clones that had expanded following primary vaccination were detected again (96% of CD4 and roughly 88% of CD8), which suggests that memory was broadly maintained. Because the study included only a couple of donors, the extent to which the findings can be generalized is limited. A small share of clonotypes occurred in both CD4 and CD8 compartments, likely arising from convergent recombination. Computational filtering was needed because FACS-sorted repertoires could contain abundant contaminating clonotypes from the bulk population.

TCR cDNA was made using 5'RACE template switching, a step that added a universal primer site and unique molecular identifiers. cDNA synthesis was primed from both the TCR alpha and TCR beta constant segments. Library amplification involved two PCR steps, and the second step added sample barcodes and sequencing adapters. Sequencing of the libraries was done on either Illumina HiSeq 2500 (2x100 bp) or NovaSeq (2x150 bp). The original pipeline was this. MIGEC was used to demultiplex reads and collapse the reads into UMI consensus sequences, and MiXCR was used for V(D)J alignment. Clonotypes responding to the vaccine were identified with edgeR on replicate PBMC samples, with the criteria of FDR below 0.01 and a log2 fold change above 5 up to day 15. Bulk clonotypes were assigned CD4 or CD8 identity according to which sequenced CD4 or CD8 repertoire held them at higher abundance. TCRdb trimmed public reads at Q25 via fastp, called clones via MiXCR and kept in-frame beta chains. For every CDR3 protein sequence, its rows merge into one entry that carries the most common genes and DNA. TCRdb's processing, not the authors' own work, is the source of the V and J calls. The sample table records about 400,000 distinct CDR3 sequences; 6.2% of these occur just once. Of the sample, approximately 15% is held by the ten largest clones.

Reading the label with the study, this specimen's treatment or condition is: live attenuated yellow fever vaccine strain. At each blood-draw timepoint, two biological replicates of bulk PBMCs were obtained. A standard Ficoll-Paque protocol was used to isolate PBMCs from peripheral blood. TriZol was used to extract RNA from bulk PBMCs, CD4 and CD8 fractions, and dextramer-positive and dextramer-negative fractions. The sequence derives from a young man who received the YFV17D yellow fever vaccine. The chain is assembled from TRBV20-1 and TRBJ1-1; TRBD1 is a possible D gene, resting on 6 matching bases. Sequenced material: PBMCs, taken 5 days after the yellow fever booster vaccination. The CDR3 reads as follows: CSANGGGAGGTEAFF. The DNA sequence is given as TGCAGTGCAAACGGGGGGGGCGCGGGCGGCACTGAAGCTTTCTTT.